The rows below give T cell receptor beta chains drawn from one sample of a study of vaccination and CD4 T cells after COVID-19. Which antigens these TCRs recognize remains unknown. TCRdb fed the PCR reads into MiXCR, producing one record per CDR3 protein. The sample records 9,500 to 15,000 distinct CDR3 sequences, approximately 58% being singletons. Input material: CD4+ T cells from blood, cultured in vitro. The receptors originated from a human donor who had recovered from COVID-19. Both conserved end residues are part of each CDR3. Size is omitted from some rows. Given values are once, few, many or a class for expanded clones.

length	V	J	size	CDR3
13	TRBV20-1	TRBJ1-2	NA	CSARHRDSYGYTF
18	TRBV7-2	TRBJ2-2	NA	CASSEVQLAGWGTGELFF
17	TRBV15	TRBJ2-1	few	CATSRDLLSGVYNEQFF
14	TRBV5-4	TRBJ1-2	NA	CASSLQGMGYGYTF
15	TRBV7-3	TRBJ2-1	NA	CASSLLAGGGNEQFF
15	TRBV24-1	TRBJ2-5	once	CATSEGGSPGRTQYF
16	TRBV6-1	TRBJ1-2	NA	CASSDPGQGAGYGYTF
17	TRBV19	TRBJ2-7	NA	CASSPPRGGRLSDEQYF
13	TRBV11-3	TRBJ2-1	NA	CASSGRTDHEQFF
15	TRBV2	TRBJ2-7	NA	CASGSQGLAGDEQYF
14	TRBV20-1	TRBJ2-1	once	CSARTSGRAGEQFF
12	TRBV2	TRBJ2-3	NA	CASTQIADTQYF
13	TRBV7-9	TRBJ1-2	few	CASSRSATYGYTF
22	TRBV7-9	TRBJ2-1	NA	CASSHPRGGQGPMISSYNEQFF
15	TRBV20-1	TRBJ2-3	NA	CSASRQVPGTDTQYF
16	TRBV6-1	TRBJ2-3	few	CASRGTREGLTDTQYF
15	TRBV7-9	TRBJ2-3	NA	CASSLGQNPTDTQYF
11	TRBV6-1	TRBJ1-5	NA	CASSNAEPQHF
14	TRBV20-1	TRBJ2-7	NA	CSARRGAPPHEQYF
18	TRBV2	TRBJ2-7	NA	CASTKYRGSGRTGNEQYF
17	TRBV6-1	TRBJ1-1	few	CASSEPIRTAMNTEAFF
15	TRBV27	TRBJ2-2	few	CASKRTTFNTGELFF
16	TRBV4-3	TRBJ2-1	NA	CASSLRPGLAGVEQFF
15	TRBV7-8	TRBJ2-3	NA	CASSLGTGITDTQYF
13	TRBV10-3	TRBJ2-2	few	CAIGGTSTGELFF
15	TRBV20-1	TRBJ2-1	NA	CSAPPPTDHYNEQFF
11	TRBV10-3	TRBJ2-7	NA	CASKGPSEQYF
11	TRBV20-1	TRBJ1-1	few	CSAAGGGEAFF
13	TRBV7-9	TRBJ1-1	NA	CASRKGTGEKAFF
14	TRBV20-1	TRBJ2-7	NA	CSASRREFPLEQYF
14	TRBV30	TRBJ1-2	few	CAWRSKQGLWGYTF
15	TRBV2	TRBJ2-1	NA	CASRSTTSGYNEQFF
18	TRBV4-1	TRBJ2-2	NA	CASSQESRGTSTTGELFF
11	TRBV20-1	TRBJ2-5	few	CGGVRSETQYF
13	TRBV7-2	TRBJ2-1	NA	CASSLAGRDEQFF
15	TRBV7-8	TRBJ2-1	NA	CASSPSSGRRDEQFF
15	TRBV7-2	TRBJ1-2	NA	CASSLESRSGYGYTF
17	TRBV5-1	TRBJ2-5	NA	CASSLTSGRVRGETQYF
13	TRBV6-2/TRBV6-3	TRBJ2-3	few	CASKGLLGDTQYF
12	TRBV5-1	TRBJ2-2	NA	CASSPFPGELFF
14	TRBV10-3	TRBJ1-6	NA	CASYDPALSSPLHF
15	TRBV15	TRBJ2-5	NA	CATSRDTSLGETQYF